Listed here are 29 T cell receptor beta chains from one sample, sequenced in a study of blood T cell repertoires in COVID-19. Profiled with immunoSEQ multiplex PCR; TCRdb holds only in-frame clones, not every one. Seen here are roughly 92,000 clones, roughly 86% observed once, and the top ten hold 10%. Source material: peripheral blood. The receptor source for this set is a man aged 45-65 years with acute or convalescent COVID-19.

This rearrangement joins TRBV19 to TRBJ1-2; D gene ambiguous. Trimming took 4 bases from V and 0 from J, leaving 24 bases between them. Germline V gene sequence: CDR1 LNHDA, CDR2 SQIVND (reference sequence). The CDR3 runs to 19 residues. The CDR3 DNA reads TGTGCCAGTAGTAGTAACCCCTGGTTCGGTTTGCGCCCTAACTATGGCTACACCTTC. It specifies CASSSNPWFGLRPNYGYTF.

This chain uses TRBV11-2 with TRBJ1-4; maybe TRBD1 (6 bases). CDR1 is SGHAT and CDR2 is FQNNGV in the germline V gene. The CDR3 sequence is 15 residues long. V shed 5 bases and J shed 5 bases, with 15 bases lying between them. The CDR3 loop reads CASSPLQGPNEKLFF. In nucleotides, the CDR3 is TGTGCCAGCAGCCCCTTACAGGGCCCGAATGAAAAACTGTTTTTT.

The chain carries TRBV10-2 and TRBJ1-2; no clear D. The CDR3 loop spans 15 amino acids. V was pared by 0 bases and J by 6 bases, with 14 bases between. Looked up from germline, CDR1 is WSHSY and CDR2 is SAAADI. The DNA of the CDR3 is TGCGCCAGCAGTGAGTCGATTCTTACGGGGAATGGCTACACCTTC. This codes for CASSESILTGNGYTF.

The rearrangement uses TRBV7-2 and TRBJ2-1; 13 nucleotides line up with TRBD2. CDR1 SGHTA and CDR2 FQGNSA come from the germline V gene. V gave up 4 bases and J gave up 7 bases; unmatched junction bases: 7. The CDR3 runs to 16 residues. CDR3 region: CASSYTSGRAVNEQFF. In DNA, the CDR3 is TGTGCCAGCAGCTACACTAGCGGGAGGGCCGTAAATGAGCAGTTCTTC.

The chain couples TRBV29-1 to TRBJ2-7, with 10 positions matching TRBD1. The germline V gene has CDR1 SQVTM and CDR2 ANQGSEA. With 1 base clipped from V and 3 bases from J, the junction kept 6 bases outside the gene matches. The CDR3 is 15 amino acids. The CDR3 loop reads CSVEVDRGHFYEQYF. CDR3 sequence (DNA): TGCAGCGTTGAAGTAGACAGGGGGCACTTCTACGAGCAGTACTTC.

The gene calls are TRBV10-1 and TRBJ2-2; D is undetermined. This CDR3 has 14 amino acids. V lost 6 bases to trimming and J lost 1 base, with 9 bases between them. The germline CDR1 and CDR2 sequences are WNHNN and SYGVQD (reference sequence). The CDR3 DNA is TGCGCCAGCAGAGAGCAATGGAACACCGGGGAGCTGTTTTTT. Encoded protein: CASREQWNTGELFF.

The chain employs TRBV6-5 and TRBJ2-1; 11 bases are shared with TRBD2. V gave up 4 bases and J gave up 3 bases; unmatched junction bases: 5. The CDR3 extends over 16 amino acids. CDR1 is MNHEY, CDR2 SVGAGI, per germline. CDR3: CASSFISGRGYNEQFF. The CDR3 DNA reads as TGTGCCAGCAGTTTCATTAGCGGGAGGGGCTACAATGAGCAGTTCTTC.

V gene TRBV9 combines with J gene TRBJ2-2; D is ambiguous. This CDR3 is 14 amino acids long. The V end lost 0 bases, the J end lost 5 bases, and 8 bases lay between the germline ends. Germline V gene sequence: CDR1 SGDLS, CDR2 YYNGEE. CDR3 sequence: CASSVVSQTGELFF. The DNA for the CDR3 is TGTGCCAGCAGCGTAGTTTCCCAGACCGGGGAGCTGTTTTTT.

This chain connects TRBV5-5 to TRBJ1-6; unclear D gene. Germline loops: CDR1 SGHKS, CDR2 YYEKEE (reference sequence). CDR3 length: 17 residues. With 0 bases removed from V and 0 bases from J, the gap between germline ends came to 10 bases. The CDR3 is CASSLVSKASYNSPLHF. The CDR3 DNA sequence: TGTGCCAGCAGCTTGGTGTCGAAAGCCTCCTATAATTCACCCCTCCACTTT.

The rearrangement links TRBV3-1 (or the pseudogene TRBV3-2) to TRBJ1-2, with TRBD1 matching 7 bases. Looked up from germline, CDR1 is LGHDT and CDR2 is YNNKEL (reference sequence). The CDR3 loop spans 14 amino acids. With 5 bases clipped from V and 8 bases from J, the junction kept 11 bases outside the gene matches. This chain's CDR3 is CASSVRQGRGGYTF. The CDR3 nucleotides are TGTGCCAGCAGCGTTCGACAGGGTAGAGGCGGCTACACCTTC.

The rearrangement links TRBV5-1 to TRBJ1-6; D gene uncertain. Germline V gene sequence: CDR1 SGHRS, CDR2 YFSETQ. The CDR3 loop spans 17 amino acids. Trimming pared 0 bases from V and 0 bases from J, leaving 10 bases between. The CDR3: CASSLGGSSSYNSPLHF. In nucleotides, the CDR3 is TGCGCCAGCAGCTTGGGCGGTTCCAGCTCCTATAATTCACCCCTCCACTTT.

The chain employs TRBV7-8 and TRBJ2-1; D remains unclear. This CDR3 region has 12 residues. V was trimmed by 5 bases and J by 4 bases, leaving 6 bases between them. The germline CDR1 and CDR2 sequences are SGHVS and FQNEAQ. This chain's CDR3 is CASSRLYNEQFF. The CDR3 bases are TGTGCCAGCAGCCGACTTTACAATGAGCAGTTCTTC.

Concerning this clone itself: Other nucleotide sequences in the sample specify the same CDR3. The CDR3 DNA is TGCAGCGTCGGACAGGGTAACACTGAAGCTTTCTTT. Its translation is CSVGQGNTEAFF. The rearrangement joins TRBV29-1 to TRBJ1-1; 8 nucleotides agree with TRBD1. This CDR3 has 12 residues. With V trimmed by 6 bases and J by 2 bases, 2 bases remained unmatched. The germline gives CDR1 SQVTM, CDR2 ANQGSEA.

This clone appeared a few times. This chain uses TRBV24-1 with TRBJ2-1; weak D call: TRBD2 (5 bases). The CDR3 sequence is 12 residues long. Germline V CDR1 and CDR2: KGHDR, SFDVKD. The germline V and J ends were trimmed by 6 bases and 10 bases, with 12 bases remaining between them. The CDR3 reads CATSPGGEEQFF. The CDR3 region has the DNA TGTGCCACCAGTCCTGGAGGAGAAGAGCAGTTCTTC.

The gene calls are TRBV19 and TRBJ1-2; 7 bases are shared with TRBD1. Trimming cost V 1 base and J 6 bases; bases outside gene matches: 5. The CDR3 covers 14 residues. From germline, CDR1 is LNHDA and CDR2 SQIVND (reference sequence). In DNA form, the CDR3 reads TGTGCCAGTAGTATAGGAAGGGGGCCGCATGGCTACACCTTC. This translates into CASSIGRGPHGYTF.

A single count supports this clone. V usage is TRBV2 and J usage is TRBJ1-4; TRBD1 matches 9 bases. CDR3 size: 18 residues. The junction had 5 bases not matched to a gene; V was cut back by 0 bases and J by 0 bases. The germline V gene encodes CDR1 SNHLY and CDR2 FYNNEI. CDR3: CASSEAEDRGATNEKLFF. CDR3 in DNA: TGTGCCAGCAGTGAAGCAGAGGACAGGGGTGCAACTAATGAAAAACTGTTTTTT.

V and J are TRBV12-5 and TRBJ1-1; 7 nucleotides align to TRBD1. The J segment lost 0 bases and the V segment lost 2 bases, leaving 12 bases of the junction unmatched. Looked up from germline, CDR1 is LGHNT and CDR2 is FRNRAP. This CDR3 region has 18 residues. CDR3 residues: CASGLPNRQGMMNTEAFF. CDR3 nucleotide sequence: TGTGCTAGTGGTTTGCCCAACCGACAGGGAATGATGAACACTGAAGCTTTCTTT.

The chain recombines TRBV2 with TRBJ1-1, with 9 bases matching TRBD1. CDR1 is SNHLY, CDR2 FYNNEI, per germline. V was pared by 4 bases and J by 1 base, with 1 base of the junction left unmatched. This CDR3 is built from 14 residues. CDR3 residues: CASSGDRANTEAFF. The CDR3 DNA is TGTGCCAGCAGTGGGGACAGGGCGAACACTGAAGCTTTCTTT. Complete variable domain (other parts from reference TRBV2 and TRBJ1-1): EPEVTQTPSHQVTQMGQEVILRCVPISNHLYFYWYRQILGQKVEFLVSFYNNEISEKSEIFDDQFSVERPDGSNFTLKIRSTKLEDSAMYFCASSGDRANTEAFFGQGTRLTVV.

The count of this clone is one. CDR3: CASRPTGGDYGYTF. CDR3 in DNA: TGTGCCAGCAGACCGACAGGGGGGGACTATGGCTACACCTTC. The rearrangement uses TRBV6-5 and TRBJ1-2; 9 nucleotides match TRBD1. The CDR3 contains 14 residues. Trimming took 6 bases from V and 3 from J; bases not matched to a gene: 5. Germline V gene data show CDR1 as MNHEY and CDR2 as SVGAGI.

The chain joins TRBV6-6 to TRBJ2-7; weak D call: TRBD2 (6 bases). The CDR3 extends over 13 amino acids. The germline gives CDR1 MNHNY, CDR2 SVGAGI (reference sequence). V was cut by 8 bases and J by 4 bases, with 15 bases left in between. CDR3 region: CASRLGREYEQYF. CDR3 nucleotides: TGTGCCAGCCGCCTCGGCCGGGAGTACGAGCAGTACTTC.

The chain recombines TRBV7-8 with TRBJ2-1, with D tentatively TRBD2 (5 bases). V was shortened by 2 bases and J by 8 bases, with 22 bases between the two germline ends. The CDR3 is 17 amino acids. The germline CDR1 and CDR2 sequences are SGHVS and FQNEAQ. Here the CDR3 DNA reads TGTGCCAGCAGCTTACGGTCCGTGGTTTCGGGGTTGGATGAGCAGTTCTTC. This translates into CASSLRSVVSGLDEQFF.

V and J are TRBV27 and TRBJ2-2; D gene ambiguous. V was clipped by 2 bases and J by 1 base, with 20 bases between them. CDR1 is MNHEY and CDR2 is SMNVEV in the germline V gene (reference sequence). The CDR3 covers 19 residues. The CDR3 sequence: CASSLRYPGGPWNTGELFF. Here the CDR3 DNA reads TGTGCCAGCAGTTTACGCTACCCCGGCGGCCCTTGGAACACCGGGGAGCTGTTTTTT.

Here the CDR3 reads CASSLSSETQYF. The CDR3 DNA follows: TGTGCCAGCAGCTTATCGTCAGAGACCCAGTACTTC. The chain employs TRBV7-2 and TRBJ2-5; D unresolved. This CDR3 is 12 amino acids long. V gave up 2 bases and J gave up 4 bases, with 5 bases separating them. Germline-derived CDR1 and CDR2 are SGHTA and FQGNSA.

The CDR3 region has the DNA TGTGCCAGCAGTCGGACTAGCGGACCGCAGTATTTT. Its translation: CASSRTSGPQYF. The V gene is TRBV12-3 or TRBV12-4, the J gene TRBJ2-3, with TRBD2 matching over 10 bases. V was pared by 5 bases and J by 10 bases, with 3 bases of the junction left unmatched. The CDR3 runs 12 residues.

This chain connects TRBV11-2 to TRBJ2-1, with TRBD2 matching over 13 bases. Losses at the gene ends were 5 bases for V and 9 bases for J; bases not matched to a gene: 10. The CDR3 spans 16 residues. Per germline, CDR1 SGHAT and CDR2 FQNNGV. The CDR3 DNA is TGTGCCAGCAGCCCCGGACTAGCGGGAGATAAGGTTGAGCAGTTCTTC. It codes for CASSPGLAGDKVEQFF.

This clone showed up just a few times. V and J are TRBV19 and TRBJ2-7; the D gene is possibly TRBD1 (6 bases). V lost 6 bases and J lost 3, with 15 bases in between. The CDR3 spans 14 residues. Per germline, CDR1 LNHDA and CDR2 SQIVND (reference sequence). CDR3 DNA: TGTGCCAGTAGCATCGGGGACACAGTCTACGAGCAGTACTTC. As protein: CASSIGDTVYEQYF.

The chain couples TRBV5-6 to TRBJ2-3; the D gene is possibly TRBD2 (6 bases). In germline, CDR1 is SGHDT, CDR2 YYEEEE. CDR3 length: 17 amino acids. Trimming shortened V by 3 bases and J by 0 bases, and 17 bases separated the two germline ends. The CDR3 nucleotides are TGTGCCAGCAGCTCTTACCTCTCTAGCGTAAGCACAGATACGCAGTATTTT. The encoded protein is CASSSYLSSVSTDTQYF. Looking up the rest from reference TRBV5-6 and TRBJ2-3 gives the full variable domain: DAGVTQSPTHLIKTRGQQVTLRCSPKSGHDTVSWYQQALGQGPQFIFQYYEEEERQRGNFPDRFSGHQFPNYSSELNVNALLLGDSALYLCASSSYLSSVSTDTQYFGPGTRLTVL.

V and J are TRBV30 and TRBJ1-6; 9 bases map to TRBD1. This CDR3 is 15 amino acids long. V lost 4 bases, J lost 6 bases, and 7 bases stayed unmatched. Germline V CDR1 and CDR2: GTSNPN, SVGIG (reference sequence). The CDR3, as DNA: TGTGCCTGGACCCGTTGGGGACAGGGTAATTCACCCCTCCACTTT. This translates into CAWTRWGQGNSPLHF.

This sequence joins TRBV3-1 (or the pseudogene TRBV3-2) and TRBJ2-7; 10 nucleotides match TRBD2. Losses at the gene ends were 4 bases for V and 9 bases for J; bases not matched to a gene: 12. This CDR3 region has 15 residues. Germline CDR1 LGHDT, CDR2 YNNKEL (reference sequence). The CDR3 protein is CASSPQREGTTRQYF. In DNA, the CDR3 is TGTGCCAGCAGCCCTCAGCGGGAGGGAACTACGAGGCAGTACTTC.